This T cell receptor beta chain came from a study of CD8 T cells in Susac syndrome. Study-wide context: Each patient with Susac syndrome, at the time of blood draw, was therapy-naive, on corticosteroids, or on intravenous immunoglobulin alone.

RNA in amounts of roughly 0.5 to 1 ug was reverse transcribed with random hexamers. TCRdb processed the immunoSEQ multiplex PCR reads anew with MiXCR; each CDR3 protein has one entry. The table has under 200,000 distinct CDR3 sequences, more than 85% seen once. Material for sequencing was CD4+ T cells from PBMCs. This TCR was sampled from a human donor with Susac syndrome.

The CDR3 DNA is TGCGCCAGCAGCTTGGATGTGGGTAACAGACTGAACACTGAAGCTTTCTTT. Translated, it gives CASSLDVGNRLNTEAFF. The chain employs TRBV5-1 and TRBJ1-1, with D hard to call. With 0 bases removed from V and 0 bases from J, the gap between germline ends came to 15 bases. CDR1 is SGHRS, CDR2 YFSETQ, per germline. This CDR3 has 17 amino acids.